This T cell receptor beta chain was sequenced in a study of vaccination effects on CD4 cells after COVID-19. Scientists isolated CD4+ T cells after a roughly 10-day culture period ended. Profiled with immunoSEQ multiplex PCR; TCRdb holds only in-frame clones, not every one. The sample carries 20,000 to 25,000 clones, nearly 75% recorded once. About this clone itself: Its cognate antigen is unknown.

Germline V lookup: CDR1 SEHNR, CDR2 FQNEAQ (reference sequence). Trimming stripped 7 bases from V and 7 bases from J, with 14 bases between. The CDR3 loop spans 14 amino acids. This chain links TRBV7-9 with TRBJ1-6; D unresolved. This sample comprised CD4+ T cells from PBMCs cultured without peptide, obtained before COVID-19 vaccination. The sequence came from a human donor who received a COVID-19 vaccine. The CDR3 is CASTRDTDNSPLHF. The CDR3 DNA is TGTGCCAGCACCAGAGACACAGACAATTCACCCCTCCACTTT.